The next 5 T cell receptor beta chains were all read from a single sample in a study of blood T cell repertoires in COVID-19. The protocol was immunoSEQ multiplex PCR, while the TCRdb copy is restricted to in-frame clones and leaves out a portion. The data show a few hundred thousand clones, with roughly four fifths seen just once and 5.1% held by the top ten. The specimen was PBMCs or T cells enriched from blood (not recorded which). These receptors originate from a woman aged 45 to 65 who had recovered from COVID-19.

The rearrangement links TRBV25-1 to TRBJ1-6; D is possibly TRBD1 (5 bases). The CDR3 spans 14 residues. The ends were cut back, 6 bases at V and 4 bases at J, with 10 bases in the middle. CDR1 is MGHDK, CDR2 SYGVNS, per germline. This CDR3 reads CASRDQGYNSPLHF. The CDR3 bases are TGTGCCAGCAGAGATCAGGGTTATAATTCACCCCTCCACTTT.

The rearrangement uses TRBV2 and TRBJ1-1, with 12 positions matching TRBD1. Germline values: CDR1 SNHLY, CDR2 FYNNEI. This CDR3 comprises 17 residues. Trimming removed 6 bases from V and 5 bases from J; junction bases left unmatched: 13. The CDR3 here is CASRKGTGGFVRTEAFF. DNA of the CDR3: TGTGCCAGCAGAAAAGGGACAGGGGGCTTTGTCAGGACTGAAGCTTTCTTT.

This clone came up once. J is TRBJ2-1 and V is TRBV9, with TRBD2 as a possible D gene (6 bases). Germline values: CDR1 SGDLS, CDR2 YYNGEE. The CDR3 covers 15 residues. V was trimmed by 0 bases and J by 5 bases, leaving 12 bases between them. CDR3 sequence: CASSVDGRGDNEQFF. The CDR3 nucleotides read TGTGCCAGCAGCGTAGACGGCCGCGGGGACAATGAGCAGTTCTTC.

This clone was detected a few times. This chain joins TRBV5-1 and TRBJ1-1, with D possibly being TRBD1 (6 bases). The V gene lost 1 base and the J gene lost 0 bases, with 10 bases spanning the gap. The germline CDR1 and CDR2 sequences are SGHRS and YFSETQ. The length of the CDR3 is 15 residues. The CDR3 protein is CASSLFTGMNTEAFF. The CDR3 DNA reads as TGCGCCAGCAGCTTGTTCACAGGGATGAACACTGAAGCTTTCTTT.

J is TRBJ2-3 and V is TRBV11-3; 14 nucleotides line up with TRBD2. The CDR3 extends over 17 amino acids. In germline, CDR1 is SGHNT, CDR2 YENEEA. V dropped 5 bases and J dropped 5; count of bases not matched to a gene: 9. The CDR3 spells CASSLRTSGGMIDTQYF. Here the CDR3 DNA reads TGTGCCAGCAGCCTCCGGACTAGCGGGGGGATGATAGATACGCAGTATTTT.